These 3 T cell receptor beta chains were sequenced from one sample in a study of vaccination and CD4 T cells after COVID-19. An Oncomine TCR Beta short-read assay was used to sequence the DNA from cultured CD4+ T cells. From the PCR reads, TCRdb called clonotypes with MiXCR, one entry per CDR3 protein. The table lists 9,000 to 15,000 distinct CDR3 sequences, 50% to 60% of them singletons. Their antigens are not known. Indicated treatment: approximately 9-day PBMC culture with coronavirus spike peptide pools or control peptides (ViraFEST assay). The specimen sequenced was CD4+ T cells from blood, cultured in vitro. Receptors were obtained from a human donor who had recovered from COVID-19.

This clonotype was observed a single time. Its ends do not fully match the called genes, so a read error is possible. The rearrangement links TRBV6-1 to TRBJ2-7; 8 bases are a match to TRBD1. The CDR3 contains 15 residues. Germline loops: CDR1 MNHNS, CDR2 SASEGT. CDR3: CATSTQGAASYEQYF. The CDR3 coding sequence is TGTGCCACCAGTACCCAGGGGGCAGCCTCCTACGAGCAGTACTTC.

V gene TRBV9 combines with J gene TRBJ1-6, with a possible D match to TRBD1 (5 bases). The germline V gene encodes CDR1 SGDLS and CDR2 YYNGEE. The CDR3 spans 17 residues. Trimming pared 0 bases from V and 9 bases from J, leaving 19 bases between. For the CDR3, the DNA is TGTGCCAGCAGCGTAGTCCCGGGACCGGAGACGGGTTCACCCCTCCACTTT. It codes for CASSVVPGPETGSPLHF.

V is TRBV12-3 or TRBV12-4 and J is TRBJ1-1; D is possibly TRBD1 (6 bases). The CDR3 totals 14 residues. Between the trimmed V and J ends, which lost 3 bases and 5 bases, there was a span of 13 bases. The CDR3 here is CASSLREGGTEAFF. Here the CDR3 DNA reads TGTGCCAGCAGTTTGAGGGAGGGGGGGACTGAAGCTTTCTTT.